The entry below describes one TCR beta chain. This clonotype was counted a few times. Its binding antigen is unknown. Within one base of it there is no much larger clone, and no base qualities were kept. This entry belongs to a study of CD8 T cells in ankylosing spondylitis (dated by TCRdb to about 2017). A note on the overall study: To find TCR variants linked to disease, the study profiled T cell receptor beta repertoires in ankylosing spondylitis patients and healthy donors. In total, the full study cohort was made up of about 110 healthy donors and about two dozen ankylosing spondylitis patients. Peripheral blood was sampled, and synovial fluid was additionally collected from ankylosing spondylitis patients. The full study reports these points: The disease-linked clones were reported as significantly enriched in matched synovial fluid samples from ankylosing spondylitis patients. A CD8+ phenotype was shown by the disease-linked clones, which were found at relatively low frequencies in peripheral blood. A TCR beta motif of 7 or 8 highly homologous amino acid variants appeared characteristic of blood from ankylosing spondylitis patients. Some motif variants had previously been reported in the synovial fluid and blood of reactive arthritis patients, which suggests shared mechanisms of disease initiation.

V is reduced by 0 bases and J by 3 bases, leaving a spacing of 9 bases between them. The CDR3 starts with the cysteine, ends with the phenylalanine, and has 14 residues. Only the CDR3 portion is preserved as DNA: 42 bases, with reading frame beginning at the first base. The germline V gene encodes CDR1 SGHAT and CDR2 FQNNGV. Sequencer: Illumina HiSeq 2500. TCR beta libraries were prepared by quantitative 5'-RACE with molecular barcodes. The study's own analysis went as follows. To identify disease-linked TCR variants, a new computational method was used, one built on a probabilistic model of VDJ rearrangement. TCRdb took the public reads, trimmed them with fastp at Q25, ran MiXCR for clone calling and kept in-frame beta chains. Duplicate CDR3 protein sequences are folded into a single record with the most common DNA and genes. The V and J calls were not made by the authors but by TCRdb's processing. Recorded for this sample are 650,000 to 800,000 distinct CDR3 sequences; around 20% of them occurred a single time. The top ten hold around 20% of the sample.

The material sequenced was blood, either unsorted or a sorted T cell fraction (not recorded which). Recombination connected TRBV11-2 to TRBJ2-7; the D gene remains uncertain. This TCR came from a male donor with ankylosing spondylitis. The CDR3 loop reads CASSLEVGIYEQYF. The DNA sequence is TGTGCCAGCAGCTTAGAGGTGGGAATCTACGAGCAGTACTTC. This CDR3, with the reference TRBV11-2 and TRBJ2-7 proteins standing in past its ends, gives the full variable domain EAGVAQSPRYKIIEKRQSVAFWCNPISGHATLYWYQQILGQGPKLLIQFQNNGVVDDSQLPKDRFSAERLKGVDSTLKIQPAKLEDSAVYLCASSLEVGIYEQYFGPGTRLTVT.